This T cell receptor beta chain is from a study of shared clonotypes between healthy human individuals. Whole-study results and caveats: Among a handful of donors, roughly 5.5% of naive CD4 clonotypes were found in common. Generally, naive subsets (rather than memory subsets) showed larger estimated richness.

Samples underwent the assay at deep level. Per the study methods: Junction-only sequences without quality scores were provided by ImmunoSEQ, so filtering was different. TCRdb keeps only in-frame clones here, not all; method: immunoSEQ multiplex PCR. The V and J calls and clone size come from that table; D and trimming were worked out from the DNA. The profile shows about 1 million clones, approximately 68% of them singletons. This clone was observed a handful of times. Its antigen remains unidentified. This CDR3 region has 12 residues. Deletions cut 5 bases from V and 2 bases from J, with 9 bases between. Germline CDR1 GTSNPN, CDR2 SVGIG (reference sequence).

V usage is TRBV30 and J usage is TRBJ1-1; D remains unclear. The receptor was derived from a man younger than 35 in good health. Sequencing was carried out using memory CD4+ T cells sorted from blood. Regarding subset: CD45RA-negative fraction. CDR3 sequence reads: CAWGWINTEAFF. CDR3 in DNA: TGTGCCTGGGGTTGGATTAACACTGAAGCTTTCTTT.